Presented here are 17 T cell receptor beta chains from one specimen sequenced in a study of regulatory T cells in long-lasting Graves disease. Construction of the TCR beta libraries employed iRepertoire HTBI primers in conjunction with Arm-PCR of CDR3 regions. TCRdb re-called the multiplex PCR reads through MiXCR, storing one row per CDR3 protein. The table shows 580,000 or so distinct CDR3 sequences, with 16% occurring only once. The time point is: newly diagnosed GD, antithyroid drugs for less than 3 months. PBMC RNA was the source of the TCR library. The same sample was also used in a study of T cells in Graves' hyperthyroidism and ophthalmopathy.

Sequencing was performed on peripheral blood mononuclear cells (PBMCs), taken at new diagnosis, from a patient treated with antithyroid drugs. The source of these receptors is a man aged 18 to 29 with Graves disease.

There are a few counts of this clonotype. The chain uses TRBV3-1 and TRBJ2-5; the match to TRBD2 covers 12 bases. The CDR3 covers 15 residues. The ends lost 2 bases at V and 3 bases at J; junction bases unmatched: 1. Germline V gene sequence: CDR1 LGHDT, CDR2 YNNKEL (reference sequence). As DNA, the CDR3 is TGTGCCAGCAGCCAAAGACTAGCGGGAGAAGAGACCCAGTACTTC. It codes for CASSQRLAGEETQYF.

V and J are TRBV29-1 and TRBJ2-2, with TRBD2 matching over 9 bases. The germline CDR1 and CDR2 sequences are SQVTM and ANQGSEA. V lost 7 bases, J lost 0 bases, and 3 bases stayed unmatched. The CDR3 is 14 residues long. The CDR3 loop reads CSATSGTNTGELFF. Here the CDR3 DNA reads TGCAGCGCGACTAGCGGCACGAACACCGGGGAGCTGTTTTTT.

The V and J genes are TRBV28 and TRBJ1-5, with 10 bases identical to TRBD1. The CDR3 is 17 residues long. The germline CDR1 and CDR2 sequences are MDHEN and SYDVKM. With 6 bases clipped from V and 2 bases from J, the junction kept 10 bases outside the gene matches. In nucleotides, the CDR3 is TGTGCCAGCAGCACCGGGACAGGGGTGAGTGGCAATCAGCCCCAGCATTTT. This gives the protein CASSTGTGVSGNQPQHF.

J is TRBJ1-2 and V is TRBV15; 7 bases are a match to TRBD1. The CDR3 is 16 amino acids. With V trimmed by 5 bases and J by 0 bases, 9 bases remained unmatched. Germline CDR1 LNHNV, CDR2 YYDKDF (reference sequence). In nucleotides, the CDR3 is TGTGCCACCAGCGGCGAACAGGGGCCATCTAACTATGGCTACACCTTC. It yields the protein CATSGEQGPSNYGYTF. Full variable domain (outside the CDR3, taken from reference TRBV15 and TRBJ1-2): DAMVIQNPRYQVTQFGKPVTLSCSQTLNHNVMYWYQQKSSQAPKLLFHYYDKDFNNEADTPDNFQSRRPNTSFCFLDIRSPGLGDTAMYLCATSGEQGPSNYGYTFGSGTRLTVV.

About this clonotype itself: One base away lies a much larger clone, so this may be a sequencing read error. The J gene is TRBJ2-1, the V gene TRBV11-2, with D uncertain. CDR3 length: 15 amino acids. CDR1 SGHAT and CDR2 FQNNGV come from the germline V gene. The CDR3 nucleotides are TGTGCCAACAGCTTAGTTTTGCGGACCTACAATGAGCAGTTCTTC. Residues: CANSLVLRTYNEQFF.

The chain is built from TRBV6-9 and TRBJ2-1, with 11 bases matching TRBD2. The CDR3 totals 15 residues. V was clipped by 2 bases and J by 9 bases; unmatched bases: 6. The V gene's germline CDR1 is MNHGY and CDR2 SVAAGI. CDR3 coding DNA: TGTGCCAGCAGTTATATAGCGGGAGGGCCGGGTGAGCAGTTCTTC. Translated: CASSYIAGGPGEQFF.

There are a few counts of this clonotype. The chain carries TRBV7-2 and TRBJ2-1; D call uncertain. The CDR3 consists of 16 residues. The germline CDR1 and CDR2 sequences are SGHTA and FQGNSA. V was trimmed by 11 bases and J by 0 bases, leaving 20 bases between them. The DNA of the CDR3 is TGTGCCGTCCAGCCGGGTTACTTGAGCTCCTACAATGAGCAGTTCTTC. This gives the protein CAVQPGYLSSYNEQFF.

This clonotype was found many times. The genes are TRBV29-1 and TRBJ1-1, with D uncertain. Germline loops: CDR1 SQVTM, CDR2 ANQGSEA. V dropped 3 bases and J dropped 0 bases, with 8 bases sitting between them. The CDR3 contains 13 residues. The CDR3 DNA reads as TGCAGCGTTGAGGAGGAGATGAACACTGAAGCTTTCTTT. The encoded protein is CSVEEEMNTEAFF. The full variable domain, with the rest looked up from reference TRBV29-1 and TRBJ1-1, is SAVISQKPSRDICQRGTSLTIQCQVDSQVTMMFWYRQQPGQSLTLIATANQGSEATYESGFVIDKFPISRPNLTFSTLTVSNMSPEDSSIYLCSVEEEMNTEAFFGQGTRLTVV.

This clonotype was observed many times. The chain employs TRBV6-1 and TRBJ1-1, with D possibly being TRBD1 (5 bases). Trimming took off 0 bases at V and 4 bases at J, with 9 bases between the two ends. Germline V gene data show CDR1 as MNHNS and CDR2 as SASEGT. There are 14 residues in the CDR3. The chain's CDR3 is CASSEAQGRTEAFF. The DNA of the CDR3 is TGTGCCAGCAGTGAAGCGCAGGGTCGCACTGAAGCTTTCTTT.

The chain employs TRBV19 and TRBJ2-7, with 9 bases fitting TRBD1. Germline CDR1 LNHDA, CDR2 SQIVND (reference sequence). V lost 1 base, J lost 2 bases, and 6 bases stayed unmatched. There are 16 residues in the CDR3. The CDR3 loop reads CASSIAGTGWPYEQYF. The CDR3 coding sequence is TGTGCCAGTAGTATAGCCGGGACAGGGTGGCCCTACGAGCAGTACTTC.

Regarding this clonotype: A single base is all that separates this from a far larger clone, so a read error is likely. The J gene is TRBJ2-1, the V gene TRBV12-3 or TRBV12-4; TRBD1 aligns across 10 bases. The J call may be faulty, since TRBJ2-5 better matches the DNA end. This CDR3 has 19 residues. CDR3 coding DNA: TGTGCCAGCAGCCCGAGACAGGGGGCGAGAGAGGGGAACCAAGAGACCCAGTACTTC. This gives the protein CASSPRQGAREGNQETQYF.

The table lists this clonotype with many counts. The chain carries TRBV2 and TRBJ2-7; D call uncertain. Trimming pared 8 bases from V and 2 bases from J, leaving 10 bases between. Germline CDR1 is SNHLY and CDR2 is FYNNEI. The CDR3 is made up of 12 amino acids. The CDR3 DNA follows: TGTGCCAGCGCTGCGGCCCCCTACGAGCAGTACTTC. This gives the protein CASAAAPYEQYF.

This clonotype has at least ten counts. The V gene is TRBV28, the J gene TRBJ2-3; D gene unclear. Per germline, CDR1 MDHEN and CDR2 SYDVKM. This CDR3 is built from 14 residues. Trimming cost V 4 bases and J 5 bases, with 13 bases left between them. Here the CDR3 reads CASSSILGGDTQYF. In nucleotides, the CDR3 is TGTGCCAGCAGTTCAATATTGGGTGGAGATACGCAGTATTTT.

The CDR3: CASTPARGSPLHF. The DNA for the CDR3 is TGTGCCAGCACCCCCGCCCGGGGGTCACCCCTCCACTTT. The gene calls are TRBV28 and TRBJ1-6; D may be TRBD1 (5 bases). Germline-derived CDR1 and CDR2 are MDHEN and SYDVKM. The CDR3 spans 13 residues. Trimming removed 7 bases at V and 10 bases at J, with 14 bases between.

This clonotype has ten or more counts. The rearrangement uses TRBV11-1 and TRBJ2-1; D remains ambiguous. Per the germline V gene, CDR1 is SGHAT and CDR2 is FQDESV (reference sequence). CDR3 length: 12 amino acids. With 5 bases removed from V and 7 bases from J, the gap between germline ends came to 9 bases. The CDR3 DNA follows: TGTGCCAGCAGCCTCGATGGGAATGAGCAGTTCTTC. Translated: CASSLDGNEQFF.

The V gene is TRBV20-1, the J gene TRBJ2-1; 10 bases map to TRBD2. Germline V gene sequence: CDR1 DFQATT, CDR2 SNEGSKA (reference sequence). V lost 6 bases and J lost 3; bases outside the gene matches: 11. This CDR3 contains 16 residues. The CDR3 sequence: CSAAGPLAGVYNEQFF. CDR3 nucleotides: TGCAGTGCCGCCGGACCCCTAGCGGGAGTCTACAATGAGCAGTTCTTC.

Ten or more counts support this clonotype. The CDR3 sequence: CASSLSWQGGEQYF. CDR3 sequence (DNA): TGTGCCAGCAGTTTATCTTGGCAGGGTGGCGAGCAGTACTTC. The chain carries TRBV28 and TRBJ2-7; maybe TRBD1 (5 bases). Trimming shortened V by 1 base and J by 6 bases, and 13 bases separated the two germline ends. This CDR3 has 14 amino acids. Germline loops: CDR1 MDHEN, CDR2 SYDVKM.